The T cell receptor (beta chain) described here comes from a study of T cell repertoires in cytomegalovirus infection (dated 2019 in TCRdb). Turning to the overall study: The peptide stimulations were aimed at well-studied HLA-B-restricted epitopes as well as recently identified HLA-C-restricted CMV epitopes, whose presentation resists viral immunomodulation. The HLA type of each donor mattered for the analysis, because public TCR beta signatures pointed to carriage of CMV infection along with the matching HLA type. Overall results and qualifications from the work: The ex vivo response was dominated by HLA-C-restricted CMV-specific TCR beta clonotypes, which also provided the single most frequent clonotype in two of eight donors. In both this cohort and an independent cohort of 352 donors, the cumulative frequency of public TCR beta family members distinguished carriers of CMV infection plus the relevant HLA type.

The treatment or condition label corresponds to: in vitro stimulation with specific CMV peptide epitopes to enrich CMV-specific T cells. In regard to this clonotype: Its antigen is still unknown. Nothing much larger sits one base from this clone, and base qualities are not available.

CDR1 and CDR2 (LGHNA, YNFKEQ) derive from the germline V gene. From cysteine to phenylalanine, the CDR3 is 18 amino acids long. Here the CDR3 DNA is all that survives: 54 bases in frame from base 1. Trimming takes 4 bases from V and 4 bases from J, and the germline ends sit 24 bases apart. Sequenced on an Illumina HiSeq 1500. TCRdb handled the public reads itself, with Q25 trimming in fastp and clone calling in MiXCR, and kept productive beta chains. Rows are unified per CDR3 protein, each entry keeping the most common DNA and genes. In this sample the table shows hundreds of thousands of distinct CDR3 sequences, under 35% of which occur a single time. The ten largest clonotypes hold approximately 20% of the sample.

This sequence originates from a human donor in good health (CMV status not recorded). Some clones in this sample may be carry-over from other donors' samples. Sequences were derived from cultured PBMCs, sampled from culture after CMV antigen stimulation. Recombination connected TRBV4-2 to TRBJ2-3, with a weak D call of TRBD2 (6 bases match). DNA sequence: TGTGCCAGCAGCCCCAACACGGAGGTAGCGGCCCCAGCAGATACGCAGTATTTT. This is translated as CASSPNTEVAAPADTQYF.